The 19 T cell receptor beta chains presented below share a single source sample, sequenced in a study of blood T cells in healthy people across ages. Alongside a J-beta primer mix, a sample-barcoded 5' primer served in a second PCR lasting roughly 7 to 11 cycles. A single record per CDR3 protein comes from TCRdb applying MiXCR to the 5' RACE reads. The sample has roughly 1.9 million distinct CDR3 sequences; about two fifths are singletons. Sequencing used blood. These receptors were obtained from a human donor in good health.

J is TRBJ2-2 and V is TRBV18, with D perhaps TRBD2 (5 bases). The CDR3 is made up of 15 amino acids. Germline V gene sequence: CDR1 KGHSH, CDR2 LQKENI. V was pared by 5 bases and J by 2 bases, with 12 bases between. CDR3 DNA sequence: TGTGCCAGCTCAGCGACCCGGGGAAACACCGGGGAGCTGTTTTTT. It yields the protein CASSATRGNTGELFF.

The V call is TRBV12-3 or TRBV12-4, the J call TRBJ1-5; D ambiguous. The CDR3 is 14 amino acids. V lost 0 bases, J lost 7 bases, and 10 bases lay in between. CDR3 residues: CASSLAVDGQPQHF. The DNA for the CDR3 is TGTGCCAGCAGTTTAGCGGTTGATGGCCAGCCCCAGCATTTT.

CDR3 sequence: CASSHTRGAMNTEAFF. DNA for the CDR3: TGCGCCAGCAGCCACACCCGGGGGGCCATGAACACTGAAGCTTTCTTT. The chain links TRBV4-1 to TRBJ1-1; weak D call: TRBD1 (6 bases). Germline loops: CDR1 MGHRA, CDR2 YSYEKL. V was trimmed by 3 bases and J by 0 bases, leaving 14 bases between them. The CDR3 loop spans 16 amino acids.

This clonotype appeared a few times. The chain employs TRBV20-1 and TRBJ2-1, with TRBD2 matching over 10 bases. This CDR3 is 15 amino acids long. V shed 3 bases and J 6 bases; nucleotides not matched to a gene: 8. Germline V gives CDR1 DFQATT, CDR2 SNEGSKA (reference sequence). DNA for the CDR3: TGCAGTGCTAGGACCCCCAGCGGGGGGGCCAATGAGCAGTTCTTC. The encoded protein is CSARTPSGGANEQFF.

Notes on this clonotype: A much larger clonotype is one base distant, so this may be a read error. The J gene is TRBJ2-5, the V gene TRBV7-6; D remains ambiguous. Matching the DNA end better, TRBJ2-7 makes the J call doubtful. CDR1 SGHVS and CDR2 FNYEAQ come from the germline V gene. This CDR3 region has 14 residues. CDR3 nucleotide sequence: TGTGCCAGCAGCACCCTACAGAGTAACTACGAGCAGTACTTC. Encoded protein: CASSTLQSNYEQYF.

This chain's CDR3 is CASGETGNEQFF. The CDR3 DNA follows: TGTGCTAGTGGCGAGACTGGGAATGAGCAGTTCTTC. The chain is built from TRBV12-5 and TRBJ2-1; no clear D gene. There are 12 residues in the CDR3. Deletions cut 6 bases from V and 7 bases from J, with 10 bases between. Germline V CDR1 and CDR2: LGHNT, FRNRAP.

This clonotype has ten or more counts. The chain uses TRBV7-2 and TRBJ2-6, with no clear D. CDR1 SGHTA and CDR2 FQGNSA come from the germline V gene. The CDR3 is 14 amino acids. V was pared by 6 bases and J by 0 bases, with 6 bases between. CDR3 region: CASRGGSGANVLTF. In DNA, the CDR3 is TGTGCCAGCAGGGGTGGCTCTGGGGCCAACGTCCTGACTTTC.

The chain links TRBV27 to TRBJ2-1; TRBD1 matches at 9 bases. Trimming took 8 bases from V and 6 from J; bases not matched to a gene: 5. In germline, CDR1 is MNHEY, CDR2 SMNVEV (reference sequence). This CDR3 region has 13 residues. The CDR3 bases are TGTGCCAGCCTGGGACAGGGTCTCAATGAGCAGTTCTTC. Amino acid sequence: CASLGQGLNEQFF.

Ten or more counts support this clonotype. DNA for the CDR3: TGTGCCAGCAGCTTAGGTTTGGGGGCGAACTATGGCTACACCTTC. Translated: CASSLGLGANYGYTF. This chain joins TRBV7-6 and TRBJ1-2, with TRBD1 as a possible D gene (6 bases). The germline CDR1 and CDR2 sequences are SGHVS and FNYEAQ. Trimming cost V 1 base and J 2 bases, with 11 bases left between them. CDR3 size: 15 residues. Full variable domain (remainder filled in from reference TRBV7-6 and TRBJ1-2): GAGVSQSPRYKVTKRGQDVALRCDPISGHVSLYWYRQALGQGPEFLTYFNYEAQQDKSGLPNDRFSAERPEGSISTLTIQRTEQRDSAMYRCASSLGLGANYGYTFGSGTRLTVV.

V is TRBV10-3 and J is TRBJ1-2; D gene unclear. The CDR3 consists of 15 residues. Per the germline V gene, CDR1 is ENHRY and CDR2 is SYGVKD. Trimming took 6 bases from V and 4 from J, leaving 18 bases between them. For the CDR3, the DNA is TGTGCCATCAGCCCCTCGGGAGGGATTAGCTATGGCTACACCTTC. Translated, it gives CAISPSGGISYGYTF.

This clonotype was observed a few times. The chain recombines TRBV4-2 with TRBJ2-3, with D unresolved. This CDR3 is built from 16 residues. Deletions cut 1 base from V and 1 base from J, with 12 bases between. CDR1 is LGHNA, CDR2 YNFKEQ, per germline. The CDR3 here is CASSQGSWMGTDTQYF. The CDR3, as DNA: TGTGCCAGCAGCCAAGGAAGTTGGATGGGCACAGATACGCAGTATTTT.

This chain links TRBV7-2 with TRBJ2-1; D gene unclear. V was trimmed by 1 base and J by 4 bases, leaving 8 bases between them. The CDR3 runs 14 residues. Germline loops: CDR1 SGHTA, CDR2 FQGNSA. CDR3 protein: CASSLGVRYNEQFF. The CDR3 bases are TGTGCCAGCAGCTTAGGTGTCAGATACAATGAGCAGTTCTTC.

The chain recombines TRBV5-1 with TRBJ2-3; maybe TRBD2 (6 bases). Between the trimmed V and J ends, which lost 2 bases and 4 bases, there was a span of 11 bases. This CDR3 is 14 amino acids long. The germline CDR1 and CDR2 sequences are SGHRS and YFSETQ. Here the CDR3 DNA reads TGCGCCAGCAGCTTAGGGTCTAGCGCAGATACGCAGTATTTT. Protein: CASSLGSSADTQYF.

This clonotype is a singleton in its sample. Compared with germline, one end of the junction differs, possibly owing to a read error. The chain couples TRBV10-3 to TRBJ2-7; 10 bases line up with TRBD1. Germline CDR1 reads ENHRY; CDR2 reads SYGVKD. The CDR3 is 15 amino acids. CDR3 DNA sequence: TGTGTCATCAGCGGGACGGGACAGGGGTTTAGGGAGCAGTACTTC. Translated: CVISGTGQGFREQYF.

This clonotype was found a few times. This chain connects TRBV9 to TRBJ2-7; unclear D gene. The ends were cut back, 4 bases at V and 4 bases at J, with 15 bases in the middle. There are 14 residues in the CDR3. CDR1 and CDR2 (germline): SGDLS, YYNGEE. The chain's CDR3 is CASSPRQAEYEQYF. DNA of the CDR3: TGTGCCAGCAGCCCCCGGCAGGCAGAATACGAGCAGTACTTC.

The chain couples TRBV27 to TRBJ1-5, with D tentatively TRBD1 (5 bases). The V gene's germline CDR1 is MNHEY and CDR2 SMNVEV (reference sequence). V was clipped by 3 bases and J by 6 bases, with 15 bases between them. The CDR3 totals 15 residues. CDR3 sequence: CASSLCRVWSQPQHF. The CDR3 DNA sequence: TGTGCCAGCAGTTTGTGCAGGGTTTGGAGTCAGCCCCAGCATTTT.

In its sample, this clonotype was seen many times. This chain joins TRBV20-1 and TRBJ1-2; D uncertain. This CDR3 is 12 amino acids long. Trimming removed 7 bases from V and 3 bases from J, with 12 bases in between. The germline CDR1 and CDR2 sequences are DFQATT and SNEGSKA (reference sequence). DNA of the CDR3: TGCAGTGTTAGGATTACCGACTATGGCTACACCTTC. It specifies CSVRITDYGYTF.

This clonotype appeared a few times. The V call is TRBV20-1, the J call TRBJ2-3; D possibly corresponds to TRBD2 (5 bases). The CDR3 runs to 14 residues. CDR1 and CDR2 from the germline V gene are DFQATT and SNEGSKA (reference sequence). V was clipped by 3 bases and J by 8 bases, with 18 bases between them. The DNA of the CDR3 is TGCAGTGCTAGTCCGACTACTTCGGTGGTTACGCAGTATTTT. This translates into CSASPTTSVVTQYF.

This clonotype was counted between two and nine times. V usage is TRBV12-3 or TRBV12-4 and J usage is TRBJ2-1; D is possibly TRBD1 (6 bases). Trimming stripped 5 bases from V and 6 bases from J, with 26 bases between. The CDR3 totals 18 residues. The CDR3: CASSPGVGPLTGINEQFF. CDR3 in DNA: TGTGCCAGCAGTCCCGGTGTTGGGCCCCTTACAGGGATCAATGAGCAGTTCTTC.